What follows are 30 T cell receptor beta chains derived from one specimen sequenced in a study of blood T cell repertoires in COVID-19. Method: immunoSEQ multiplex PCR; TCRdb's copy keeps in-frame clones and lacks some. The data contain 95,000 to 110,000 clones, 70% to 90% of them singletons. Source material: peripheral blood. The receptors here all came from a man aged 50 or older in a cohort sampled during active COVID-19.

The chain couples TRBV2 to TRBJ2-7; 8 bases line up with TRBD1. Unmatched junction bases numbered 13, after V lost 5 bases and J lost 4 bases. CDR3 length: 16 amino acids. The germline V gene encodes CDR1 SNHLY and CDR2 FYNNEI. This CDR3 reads CASSPPSTGARYEQYF. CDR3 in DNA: TGTGCCAGCAGTCCTCCTTCGACAGGGGCGAGATACGAGCAGTACTTC.

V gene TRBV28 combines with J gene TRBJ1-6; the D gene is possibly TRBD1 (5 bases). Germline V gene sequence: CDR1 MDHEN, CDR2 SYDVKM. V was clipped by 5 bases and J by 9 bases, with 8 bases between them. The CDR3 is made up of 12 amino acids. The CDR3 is CASSQGFSPLHF. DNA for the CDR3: TGTGCCAGCAGTCAGGGTTTTTCACCCCTCCACTTT.

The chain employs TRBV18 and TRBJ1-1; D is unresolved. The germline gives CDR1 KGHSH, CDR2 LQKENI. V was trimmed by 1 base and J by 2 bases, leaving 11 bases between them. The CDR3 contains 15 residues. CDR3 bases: TGTGCCAGCTCACCACGGGCGATCTCAAACACTGAAGCTTTCTTT. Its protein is CASSPRAISNTEAFF.

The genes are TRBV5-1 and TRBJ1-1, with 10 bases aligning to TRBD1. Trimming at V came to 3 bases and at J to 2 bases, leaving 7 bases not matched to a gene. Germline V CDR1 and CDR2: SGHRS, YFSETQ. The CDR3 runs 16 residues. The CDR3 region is CASSSGQGVLNTEAFF. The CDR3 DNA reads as TGCGCCAGCAGCTCCGGACAGGGGGTTCTAAACACTGAAGCTTTCTTT.

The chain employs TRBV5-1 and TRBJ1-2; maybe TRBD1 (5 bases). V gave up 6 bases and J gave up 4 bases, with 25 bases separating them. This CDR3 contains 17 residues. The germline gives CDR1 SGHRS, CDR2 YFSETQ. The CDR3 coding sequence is TGCGCCAGCACCGACGCCTGGGGGGGACTGAAGACCTATGGCTACACCTTC. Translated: CASTDAWGGLKTYGYTF.

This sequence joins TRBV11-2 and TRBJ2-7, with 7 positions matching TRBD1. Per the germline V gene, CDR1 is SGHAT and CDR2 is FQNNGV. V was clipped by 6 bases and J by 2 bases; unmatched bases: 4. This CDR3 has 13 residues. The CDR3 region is CASSRQGPYEQYV. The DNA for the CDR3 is TGTGCCAGCAGTAGACAGGGCCCCTACGAGCAGTACGTC.

CDR3 nucleotides: TGCGCCAGTCTTCCGGGACTAGCGGGGGAGACCCAGTACTTC. Encoded protein: CASLPGLAGETQYF. The genes are TRBV5-1 and TRBJ2-5; the match to TRBD2 covers 13 bases. V gave up 8 bases and J gave up 5 bases; unmatched junction bases: 6. CDR3 length: 14 residues. The germline CDR1 and CDR2 sequences are SGHRS and YFSETQ.

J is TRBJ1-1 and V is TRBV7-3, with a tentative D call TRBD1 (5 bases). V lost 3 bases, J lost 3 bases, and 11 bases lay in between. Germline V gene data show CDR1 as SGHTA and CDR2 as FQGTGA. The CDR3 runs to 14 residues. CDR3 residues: CASSLLGADTEAFF. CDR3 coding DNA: TGTGCCAGCAGCTTGTTAGGGGCCGACACTGAAGCTTTCTTT.

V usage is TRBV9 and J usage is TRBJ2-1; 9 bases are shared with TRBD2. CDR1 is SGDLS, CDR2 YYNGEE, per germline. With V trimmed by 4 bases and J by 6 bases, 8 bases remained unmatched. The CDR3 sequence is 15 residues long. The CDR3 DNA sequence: TGTGCCAGCAGCTCGAGCGGGGGGCCCGGCAATGAGCAGTTCTTC. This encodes CASSSSGGPGNEQFF.

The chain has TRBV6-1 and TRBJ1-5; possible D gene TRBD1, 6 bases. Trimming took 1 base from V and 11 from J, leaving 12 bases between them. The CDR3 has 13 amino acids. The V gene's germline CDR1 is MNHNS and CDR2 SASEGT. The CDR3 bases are TGTGCCAGCAGTGAAGGACAGGCCCTGGCCCAGCATTTT. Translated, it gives CASSEGQALAQHF.

CDR3 amino acids: CASSQSASGGYEQYF. In nucleotides, the CDR3 is TGTGCCAGCAGCCAAAGTGCTAGCGGGGGCTACGAGCAGTACTTC. The rearrangement links TRBV7-9 to TRBJ2-7; 10 nucleotides agree with TRBD2. From germline, CDR1 is SEHNR and CDR2 FQNEAQ (reference sequence). The ends lost 5 bases at V and 3 bases at J; junction bases unmatched: 7. There are 15 residues in the CDR3. The variable domain in full, completed from reference TRBV7-9 and TRBJ2-7, reads DTGVSQNPRHKITKRGQNVTFRCDPISEHNRLYWYRQTLGQGPEFLTYFQNEAQLEKSRLLSDRFSAERPKGSFSTLEIQRTEQGDSAMYLCASSQSASGGYEQYFGPGTRLTVT.

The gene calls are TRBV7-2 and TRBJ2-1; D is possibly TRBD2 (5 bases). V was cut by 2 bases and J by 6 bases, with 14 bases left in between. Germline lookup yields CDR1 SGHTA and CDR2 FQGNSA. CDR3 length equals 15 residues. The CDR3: CASSLRGTGVNEQFF. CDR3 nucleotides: TGTGCCAGCAGCTTACGGGGTACCGGGGTCAATGAGCAGTTCTTC.

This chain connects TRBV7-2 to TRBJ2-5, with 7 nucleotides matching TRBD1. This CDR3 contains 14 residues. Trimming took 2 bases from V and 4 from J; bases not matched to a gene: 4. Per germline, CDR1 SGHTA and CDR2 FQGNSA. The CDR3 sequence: CASSLSPGGETQYF. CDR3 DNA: TGTGCCAGCAGCTTAAGCCCAGGGGGAGAGACCCAGTACTTC. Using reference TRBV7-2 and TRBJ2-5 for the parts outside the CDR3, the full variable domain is GAGVSQSPSNKVTEKGKDVELRCDPISGHTALYWYRQSLGQGLEFLIYFQGNSAPDKSGLPSDRFSAERTGGSVSTLTIQRTQQEDSAVYLCASSLSPGGETQYFGPGTRLLVL.

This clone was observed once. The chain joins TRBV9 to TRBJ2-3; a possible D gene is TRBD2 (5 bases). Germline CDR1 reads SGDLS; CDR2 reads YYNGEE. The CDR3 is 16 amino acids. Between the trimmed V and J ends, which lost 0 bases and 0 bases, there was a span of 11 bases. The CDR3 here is CASSVGAAASTDTQYF. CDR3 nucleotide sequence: TGTGCCAGCAGCGTAGGAGCGGCGGCTAGCACAGATACGCAGTATTTT.

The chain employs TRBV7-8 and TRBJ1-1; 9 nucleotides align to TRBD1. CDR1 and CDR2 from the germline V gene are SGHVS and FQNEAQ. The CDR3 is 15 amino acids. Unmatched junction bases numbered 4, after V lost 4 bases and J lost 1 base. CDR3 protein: CASSWGQGKNTEAFF. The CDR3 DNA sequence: TGTGCCAGCAGCTGGGGACAGGGCAAGAACACTGAAGCTTTCTTT.

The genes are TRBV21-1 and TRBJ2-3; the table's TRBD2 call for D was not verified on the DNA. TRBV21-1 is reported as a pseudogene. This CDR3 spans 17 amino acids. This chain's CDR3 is CASSNRSGGHGSDTQYF. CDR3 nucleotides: TGTGCCAGCAGCAACCGTAGCGGGGGCCATGGGTCAGATACGCAGTATTTT.

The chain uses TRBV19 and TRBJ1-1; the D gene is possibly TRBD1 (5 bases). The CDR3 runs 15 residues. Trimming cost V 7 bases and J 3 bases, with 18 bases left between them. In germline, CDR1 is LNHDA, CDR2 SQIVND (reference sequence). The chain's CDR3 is CASTPRGGSDTEAFF. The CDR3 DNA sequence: TGTGCCAGTACCCCCCGGGGGGGATCGGACACTGAAGCTTTCTTT.

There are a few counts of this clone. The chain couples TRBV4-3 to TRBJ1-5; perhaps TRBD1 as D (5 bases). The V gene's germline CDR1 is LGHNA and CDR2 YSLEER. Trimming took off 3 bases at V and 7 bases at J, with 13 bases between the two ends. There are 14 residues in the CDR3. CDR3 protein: CASSHGASGQPQHF. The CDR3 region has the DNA TGCGCCAGCAGCCATGGGGCGTCTGGGCAGCCCCAGCATTTT.

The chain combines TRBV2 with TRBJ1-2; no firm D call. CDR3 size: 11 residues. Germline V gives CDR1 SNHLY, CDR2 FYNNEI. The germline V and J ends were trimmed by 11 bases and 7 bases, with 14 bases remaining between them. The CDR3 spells CAGPHSGGYTF. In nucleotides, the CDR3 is TGTGCCGGTCCTCATTCGGGTGGCTACACCTTC.

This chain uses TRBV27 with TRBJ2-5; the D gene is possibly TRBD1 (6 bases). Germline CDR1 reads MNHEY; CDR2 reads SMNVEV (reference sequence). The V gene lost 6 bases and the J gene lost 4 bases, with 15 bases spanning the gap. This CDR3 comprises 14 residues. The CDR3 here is CASSPRRGGETQYF. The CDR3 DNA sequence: TGTGCCAGCAGCCCTCGCAGGGGCGGAGAGACCCAGTACTTC.

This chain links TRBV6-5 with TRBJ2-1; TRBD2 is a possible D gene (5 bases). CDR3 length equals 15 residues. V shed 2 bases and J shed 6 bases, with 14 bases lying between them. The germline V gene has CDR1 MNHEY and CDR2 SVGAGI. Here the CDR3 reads CASSYEGRPINEQFF. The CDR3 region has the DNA TGTGCCAGCAGTTACGAGGGTCGACCTATCAATGAGCAGTTCTTC.

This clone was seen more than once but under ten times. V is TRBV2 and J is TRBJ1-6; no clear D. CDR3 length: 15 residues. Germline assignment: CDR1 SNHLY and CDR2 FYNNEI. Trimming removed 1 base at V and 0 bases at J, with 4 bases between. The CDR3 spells CASSEDSSYNSPLHF. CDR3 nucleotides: TGTGCCAGCAGTGAAGACAGCTCCTATAATTCACCCCTCCACTTT.

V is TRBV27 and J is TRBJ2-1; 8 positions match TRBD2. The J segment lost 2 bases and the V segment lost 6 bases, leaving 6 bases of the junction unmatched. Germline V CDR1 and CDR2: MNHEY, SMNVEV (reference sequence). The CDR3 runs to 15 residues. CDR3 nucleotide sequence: TGTGCCAGCAGGGTCGGGGGGGCAGCCTACAATGAGCAGTTCTTC. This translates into CASRVGGAAYNEQFF.

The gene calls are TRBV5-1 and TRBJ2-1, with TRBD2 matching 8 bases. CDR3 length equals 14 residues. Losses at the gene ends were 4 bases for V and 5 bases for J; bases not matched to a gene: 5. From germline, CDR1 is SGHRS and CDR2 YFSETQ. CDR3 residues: CASSPGGTNNEQFF. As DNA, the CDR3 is TGCGCCAGCAGCCCGGGGGGGACCAACAATGAGCAGTTCTTC.

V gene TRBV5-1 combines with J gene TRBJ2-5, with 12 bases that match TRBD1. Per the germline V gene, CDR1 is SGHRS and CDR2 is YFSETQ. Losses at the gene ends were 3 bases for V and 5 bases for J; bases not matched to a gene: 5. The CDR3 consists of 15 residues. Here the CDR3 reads CASSWGQGAFETQYF. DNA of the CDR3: TGCGCCAGCAGCTGGGGACAGGGGGCTTTTGAGACCCAGTACTTC.

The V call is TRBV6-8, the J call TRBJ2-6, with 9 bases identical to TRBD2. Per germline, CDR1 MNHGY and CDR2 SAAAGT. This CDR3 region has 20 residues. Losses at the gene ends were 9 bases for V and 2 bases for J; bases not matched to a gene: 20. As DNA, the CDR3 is TGTGCCAGGGACGAAAAGGGACTAGCTGGTATCATTGCTGGGGCCAACGTCCTGACTTTC. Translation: CARDEKGLAGIIAGANVLTF.

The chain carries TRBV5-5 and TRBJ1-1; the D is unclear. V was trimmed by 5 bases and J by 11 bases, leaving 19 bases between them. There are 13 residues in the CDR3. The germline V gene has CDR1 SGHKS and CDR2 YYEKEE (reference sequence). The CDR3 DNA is TGTGCCAGCAGTCTTAGAGACACAGATAGGGCTTTCTTT. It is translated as CASSLRDTDRAFF.

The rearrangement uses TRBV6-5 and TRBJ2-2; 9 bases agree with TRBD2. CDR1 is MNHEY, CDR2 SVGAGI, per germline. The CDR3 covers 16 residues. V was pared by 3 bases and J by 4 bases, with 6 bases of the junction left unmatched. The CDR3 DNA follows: TGTGCCAGCAGTTATTCGGCGGGGGGGGCCACCGGGGAGCTGTTTTTT. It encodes CASSYSAGGATGELFF.

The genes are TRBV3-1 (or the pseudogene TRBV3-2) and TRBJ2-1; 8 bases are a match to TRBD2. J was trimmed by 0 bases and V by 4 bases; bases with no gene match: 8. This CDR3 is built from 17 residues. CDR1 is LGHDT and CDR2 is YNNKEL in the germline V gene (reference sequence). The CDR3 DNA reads TGTGCCAGCAGCCCCCGAGTAGCGGGGAGCTCCTACAATGAGCAGTTCTTC. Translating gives CASSPRVAGSSYNEQFF.

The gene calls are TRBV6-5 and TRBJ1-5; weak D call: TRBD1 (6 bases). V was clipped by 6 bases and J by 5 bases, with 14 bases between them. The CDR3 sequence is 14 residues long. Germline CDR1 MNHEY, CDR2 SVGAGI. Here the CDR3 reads CASRGNYRDQPQHF. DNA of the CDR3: TGTGCCAGCAGGGGAAACTACAGGGATCAGCCCCAGCATTTT.